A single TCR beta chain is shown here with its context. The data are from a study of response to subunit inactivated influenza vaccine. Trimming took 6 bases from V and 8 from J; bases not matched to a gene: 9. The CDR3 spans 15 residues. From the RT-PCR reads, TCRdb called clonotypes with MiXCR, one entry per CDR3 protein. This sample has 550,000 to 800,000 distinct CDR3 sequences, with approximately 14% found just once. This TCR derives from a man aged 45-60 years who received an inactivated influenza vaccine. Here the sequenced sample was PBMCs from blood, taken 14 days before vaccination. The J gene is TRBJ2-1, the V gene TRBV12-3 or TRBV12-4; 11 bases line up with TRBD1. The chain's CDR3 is CASSRRTGGLDEQFF. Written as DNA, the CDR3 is TGTGCCAGCAGCCGGAGGACAGGGGGCCTGGATGAGCAGTTCTTC.